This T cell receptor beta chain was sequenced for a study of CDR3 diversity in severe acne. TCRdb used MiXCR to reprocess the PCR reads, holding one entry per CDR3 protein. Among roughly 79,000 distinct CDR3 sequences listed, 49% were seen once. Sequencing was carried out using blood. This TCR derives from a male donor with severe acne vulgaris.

CDR3 nucleotides: TGTGCCAGCAGCTTGGGGGGGACTCTCAACACCGGGGAGCTGTTTTTT. This encodes CASSLGGTLNTGELFF. The rearrangement links TRBV7-2 to TRBJ2-2; TRBD2 matches 7 bases. CDR1 is SGHTA, CDR2 FQGNSA, per germline. This CDR3 region has 16 residues. V lost 3 bases and J lost 2; bases outside the gene matches: 6.